A selection of T cell receptor beta chains follows, all from one sample in a study of T cells expressing NK-cell markers. For each CDR3 protein, TCRdb gives one entry from its re-call of the 5' RACE reads, without DNA. With hundreds of thousands of distinct CDR3 sequences in the sample, the ten largest clones hold 4% to 5%. Source material: blood T cells: a sorted CD56 or NKG2C T cell subset, CD4+ or CD8+ T cells, or bulk PBMC T cells (not recorded which). These receptor sequences come from a woman between 18 and 69 years old in good health. Both conserved end residues are part of each CDR3. Clone size, where shown, is once, few, many, or a class for clones that have expanded.

CDR3aa	abundance	v_gene	j_gene
CSVVSADTQYF	NA	TRBV29-1	TRBJ2-3
CASSQGLDSPETQYF	NA	TRBV3-1	TRBJ2-5
CASSLQLALAYEQYF	NA	TRBV12-3/TRBV12-4	TRBJ2-7
CASSQGGQYFLNEQFF	NA	TRBV4-2	TRBJ2-1
CASSPARAETGELFF	NA	TRBV19	TRBJ2-2
CASRLAGAGDTQYF	NA	TRBV12-3/TRBV12-4	TRBJ2-3
CSVEGSVRDRGTYEQYF	NA	TRBV29-1	TRBJ2-7
CASSELSGANVLTF	NA	TRBV6-1	TRBJ2-6
CASSLATRGRGEKLFF	NA	TRBV5-1	TRBJ1-4
CSARAGRRDEQFF	NA	TRBV20-1	TRBJ2-1
CAPRTGTEAFF	NA	TRBV24-1	TRBJ1-1
CSATRDSGANVLTF	NA	TRBV20-1	TRBJ2-6
CAILRERGYGYTF	NA	TRBV10-3	TRBJ1-2
CASSQGQPGANVLTF	NA	TRBV6-2/TRBV6-3	TRBJ2-6
CASSQDGTYEQYF	NA	TRBV18	TRBJ2-7
CSASDPGGQNYEQYF	NA	TRBV20-1	TRBJ2-7
CASSYSVAGGRNEQFF	NA	TRBV6-5	TRBJ2-1
CASSQRRNYGYTF	NA	TRBV14	TRBJ1-2
CASSVGYGADNSPLHF	NA	TRBV9	TRBJ1-6
CASSLDPPSAFF	NA	TRBV7-9	TRBJ1-1
CASRGQARETQYF	NA	TRBV12-3/TRBV12-4	TRBJ2-5
CASSREGREAFF	NA	TRBV3-1	TRBJ1-1
CASSLGTGTSTGELFF	NA	TRBV7-2	TRBJ2-2
CSARDPLFDYEQYF	NA	TRBV20-1	TRBJ2-7
CASSHLALRTGYGYTF	NA	TRBV4-3	TRBJ1-2
CSGWQYNEQFF	NA	TRBV20-1	TRBJ2-1
CASGRSYEQYF	NA	TRBV28	TRBJ2-7
CASSSQGGANVLTF	NA	TRBV5-1	TRBJ2-6
CASSQGGVGGADTQYF	NA	TRBV14	TRBJ2-3
CATSDRTRDTETQYF	NA	TRBV24-1	TRBJ2-5
CASSYGRDISYNEQFF	NA	TRBV5-1	TRBJ2-1
CASSVGVLDATDTQYF	NA	TRBV9	TRBJ2-3
CSARTGRYGYTF	NA	TRBV20-1	TRBJ1-2
CASSRDRTLNTEAFF	NA	TRBV5-4	TRBJ1-1
CASSPSTGDTEAFF	NA	TRBV18	TRBJ1-1
CSATGTRYSYEQYF	medium-sized	TRBV20-1	TRBJ2-7
CAIRLVINTGELFF	NA	TRBV6-1	TRBJ2-2
CASSQRGEIQPQHF	NA	TRBV12-3/TRBV12-4	TRBJ1-5
CASSHRIRGGTGELFF	NA	TRBV14	TRBJ2-2
CASSLTGLNTEAFF	NA	TRBV7-3	TRBJ1-1
CASTVAGGLVHEQYF	NA	TRBV12-3/TRBV12-4	TRBJ2-7
CAISEVQDGYTF	NA	TRBV10-3	TRBJ1-2
CASSGVLLYGYTF	NA	TRBV25-1	TRBJ1-2
CASSPPLLSSSVLTF	NA	TRBV6-1	TRBJ2-6
CASSKVTEETQYF	NA	TRBV21-1	TRBJ2-5
CASSQDWGETQYF	large	TRBV4-2	TRBJ2-5
CSAGTGTALNTEAFF	NA	TRBV20-1	TRBJ1-1